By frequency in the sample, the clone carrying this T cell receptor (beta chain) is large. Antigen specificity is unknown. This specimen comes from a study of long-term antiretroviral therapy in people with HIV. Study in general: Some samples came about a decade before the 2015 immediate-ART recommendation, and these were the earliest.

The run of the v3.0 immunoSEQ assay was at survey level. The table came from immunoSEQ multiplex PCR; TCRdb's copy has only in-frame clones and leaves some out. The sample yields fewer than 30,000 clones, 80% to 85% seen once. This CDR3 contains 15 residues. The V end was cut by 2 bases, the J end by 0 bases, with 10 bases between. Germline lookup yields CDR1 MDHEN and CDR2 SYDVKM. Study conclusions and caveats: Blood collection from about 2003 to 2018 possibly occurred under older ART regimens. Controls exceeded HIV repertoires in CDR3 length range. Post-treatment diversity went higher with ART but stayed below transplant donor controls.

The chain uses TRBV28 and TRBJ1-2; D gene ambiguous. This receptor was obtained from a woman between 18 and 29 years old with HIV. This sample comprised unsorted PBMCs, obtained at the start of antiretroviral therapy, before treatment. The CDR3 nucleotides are TGTGCCAGCAGTTTAACGCCCGTCACTAACTATGGCTACACCTTC. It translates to CASSLTPVTNYGYTF.